Listed below are T cell receptor beta chains from one sample, sequenced in a study of siplizumab effects on memory and regulatory T cells. The repertoire was sequenced with immunoSEQ multiplex PCR; TCRdb's copy has only in-frame clones and lacks some. The sample shows some 65,000 clones, 80% to 90% of them seen only once. Sequenced input: Tregs sorted from blood. These receptors all come from a human donor in good health. Both conserved end residues are part of each CDR3. The D gene is left open where the match is weak.

v_call: TRBV30
cdr3_length: 13
d_call: TRBD2
j_call: TRBJ2-3
cdr3_nt: TGTGCCTGGAGGCTAGCGGGCACAGATACGCAGTATTTT
cdr3_aa: CAWRLAGTDTQYF

v_call: TRBV2
cdr3_length: 13
d_call: NA
j_call: TRBJ1-2
cdr3_nt: TGTGCCAGCAGTGAAAGTCAGAGCTATGGCTACACCTTC
cdr3_aa: CASSESQSYGYTF

v_call: TRBV7-3
cdr3_length: 15
d_call: NA
j_call: TRBJ2-1
cdr3_nt: TGTGCCAGCAGCTTAAATGCACTATCCTACAATGAGCAGTTCTTC
cdr3_aa: CASSLNALSYNEQFF

v_call: TRBV6-5
cdr3_length: 13
d_call: TRBD1
j_call: TRBJ2-7
cdr3_nt: TGTGCCAGCAGTTATAGACAGGGTTACGAGCAGTACTTC
cdr3_aa: CASSYRQGYEQYF

v_call: TRBV27
cdr3_length: 15
d_call: NA
j_call: TRBJ2-1
cdr3_nt: TGTGCCAGCAGTTTATTAGGGGCAGGCGGGGATGAGCAGTTCTTC
cdr3_aa: CASSLLGAGGDEQFF

v_call: TRBV19
cdr3_length: 11
d_call: NA
j_call: TRBJ1-4
cdr3_nt: TGTGCCAGTAGCGGGTATGAAAAACTGTTTTTT
cdr3_aa: CASSGYEKLFF

v_call: TRBV6-5
cdr3_length: 15
d_call: NA
j_call: TRBJ2-1
cdr3_nt: TGTGCCAGCAGACGACAGACGAGCTCCTACAATGAGCAGTTCTTC
cdr3_aa: CASRRQTSSYNEQFF

v_call: TRBV18
cdr3_length: 14
d_call: NA
j_call: TRBJ2-5
cdr3_nt: TGTGCCAGCTCACGGAGGGGAACCAAAGAGACCCAGTACTTC
cdr3_aa: CASSRRGTKETQYF

v_call: TRBV15
cdr3_length: 14
d_call: NA
j_call: TRBJ1-6
cdr3_nt: TGTGCCACCAGCAGAACGACAGGAGAATCACCCCTCCACTTT
cdr3_aa: CATSRTTGESPLHF

v_call: TRBV30
cdr3_length: 16
d_call: NA
j_call: TRBJ1-1
cdr3_nt: TGTGCCTGGATGGGCCAGGGCGGGCCGAGGGTCACTGAAGCTTTCTTT
cdr3_aa: CAWMGQGGPRVTEAFF

v_call: TRBV19
cdr3_length: 17
d_call: TRBD1
j_call: TRBJ1-1
cdr3_nt: TGTGCCAGTAGTATAGCCCGGGACAGGGGGCGCGGAACTGAAGCTTTCTTT
cdr3_aa: CASSIARDRGRGTEAFF

v_call: TRBV7-6
cdr3_length: 14
d_call: TRBD1
j_call: TRBJ2-2
cdr3_nt: TGTGCCAGCAGCTTAACAGGGGTTACCGGGGAGCTGTTTTTT
cdr3_aa: CASSLTGVTGELFF

v_call: TRBV11-3
cdr3_length: 11
d_call: NA
j_call: TRBJ1-1
cdr3_nt: TGTGCCAGCAGCCGACAGGTTGAAGCTTTCTTT
cdr3_aa: CASSRQVEAFF

v_call: TRBV5-6
cdr3_length: 15
d_call: TRBD2
j_call: TRBJ2-5
cdr3_nt: TGTGCCAGCAGACAGACTAGCGGGAGATCGGAGACCCAGTACTTC
cdr3_aa: CASRQTSGRSETQYF

v_call: TRBV7-9
cdr3_length: 16
d_call: TRBD2
j_call: TRBJ2-5
cdr3_nt: TGTGCCAGCAGCTTAGAGTCTAGCGGGAGGTCGGAGACCCAGTACTTC
cdr3_aa: CASSLESSGRSETQYF

v_call: TRBV6-1
cdr3_length: 11
d_call: NA
j_call: TRBJ2-7
cdr3_nt: TGTGCCAGCAGTCACAGGAGCGAGCAGTACTTC
cdr3_aa: CASSHRSEQYF